One and the same sample provided the 30 T cell receptor beta chains below, sequenced in a study of shared clonotypes between healthy human individuals. The repertoire was sequenced with immunoSEQ multiplex PCR; TCRdb's copy has only in-frame clones and lacks some. Among about 2.5 million clones listed, under 95% were seen once. Sequencing was done on a sample of naive CD4+ T cells from PBMCs. This sample's subset: CD45RA+ positively selected. The receptor source for this set is a man younger than 35 in good health. Some clones in this sample may be carry-over from other donors' samples.

The V call is TRBV30, the J call TRBJ1-2; 10 nucleotides line up with TRBD1. Per germline, CDR1 GTSNPN and CDR2 SVGIG (reference sequence). V trimming: 7 bases; J trimming: 7 bases; junction bases outside the gene matches: 6. This CDR3 is built from 12 residues. The CDR3 sequence is CAYEDRGPGYTF. CDR3 nucleotides: TGTGCCTATGAAGACAGGGGGCCTGGCTACACCTTC.

This chain joins TRBV7-9 and TRBJ2-7, with 7 bases matching TRBD2. This CDR3 is built from 16 residues. Germline V gene sequence: CDR1 SEHNR, CDR2 FQNEAQ (reference sequence). Trimming cost V 6 bases and J 9 bases; bases outside gene matches: 20. The CDR3 reads CASSTPWGGEAGVQYF. CDR3 sequence (DNA): TGTGCCAGCAGTACCCCCTGGGGAGGGGAGGCGGGAGTGCAGTACTTC. Based on the CDR3 plus reference TRBV7-9 and TRBJ2-7, the full variable domain is DTGVSQNPRHKITKRGQNVTFRCDPISEHNRLYWYRQTLGQGPEFLTYFQNEAQLEKSRLLSDRFSAERPKGSFSTLEIQRTEQGDSAMYLCASSTPWGGEAGVQYFGPGTRLTVT.

The rearrangement uses TRBV7-7 and TRBJ2-6; 8 bases agree with TRBD1. V lost 5 bases to trimming and J lost 4 bases; unmatched junction nucleotides: 10. The CDR3 is made up of 17 amino acids. CDR1 is SSHAT, CDR2 FNYEAQ, per germline (reference sequence). CDR3 sequence: CASSEGQGMVGANVLTF. The CDR3 DNA sequence: TGTGCCAGCAGCGAAGGACAGGGTATGGTGGGGGCCAACGTCCTGACTTTC.

This clone showed up just once. This chain joins TRBV19 and TRBJ2-7, with D possibly being TRBD2 (6 bases). The V and J ends lost 3 bases and 2 bases respectively, with 11 bases between them. The CDR3 has 14 amino acids. Germline V gene sequence: CDR1 LNHDA, CDR2 SQIVND (reference sequence). CDR3 nucleotides: TGTGCCAGTAGTATGTTGGGGGGAACCTACGAGCAGTACTTC. Protein: CASSMLGGTYEQYF.

The gene calls are TRBV28 and TRBJ2-1, with D perhaps matching TRBD2 (5 bases). There are 15 residues in the CDR3. The germline V gene has CDR1 MDHEN and CDR2 SYDVKM. Trimming removed 6 bases at V and 0 bases at J, with 12 bases between. This chain's CDR3 is CASSKLDFSYNEQFF. The CDR3 nucleotides are TGTGCCAGCAGCAAACTAGATTTCTCCTACAATGAGCAGTTCTTC. Full variable domain (outside the CDR3, taken from reference TRBV28 and TRBJ2-1): DVKVTQSSRYLVKRTGEKVFLECVQDMDHENMFWYRQDPGLGLRLIYFSYDVKMKEKGDIPEGYSVSREKKERFSLILESASTNQTSMYLCASSKLDFSYNEQFFGPGTRLTVL.

The chain joins TRBV12-5 to TRBJ2-5; possible D gene TRBD2, 6 bases. The ends were cut back, 3 bases at V and 2 bases at J, with 16 bases in the middle. Germline values: CDR1 LGHNT, CDR2 FRNRAP. This CDR3 has 16 residues. CDR3 nucleotides: TGTGCTAGTGGTTTCCTGGGGAGTGGAGGGCAAGAGACCCAGTACTTC. It is translated as CASGFLGSGGQETQYF.

CDR3 coding DNA: TGTGCCAGCAGCGGTTGGGGGGACCACTCCTACGAGCAGTACTTC. Encoded protein: CASSGWGDHSYEQYF. This chain uses TRBV7-2 with TRBJ2-7; D perhaps matches TRBD2 (6 bases). The V gene lost 5 bases and the J gene lost 0 bases, with 14 bases spanning the gap. Germline assignment: CDR1 SGHTA and CDR2 FQGNSA. The CDR3 is 15 amino acids.

This clone was picked up one time. The V and J genes are TRBV4-1 and TRBJ1-5, with D tentatively TRBD1 (6 bases). Germline V gives CDR1 MGHRA, CDR2 YSYEKL. Trimming took 0 bases from V and 6 from J, leaving 15 bases between them. The CDR3 loop spans 16 amino acids. CDR3 sequence: CASSQDIFRGSQPQHF. In nucleotides, the CDR3 is TGCGCCAGCAGCCAAGATATTTTCAGGGGAAGTCAGCCCCAGCATTTT.

Comments on this clone: In the same sample, other DNA sequences code for this CDR3. V and J are TRBV19 and TRBJ1-5, with no clear D. The CDR3 covers 13 residues. Germline V gene lookup returns CDR1 LNHDA and CDR2 SQIVND (reference sequence). Trimming took 3 bases from V and 3 from J, leaving 6 bases between them. The CDR3 region is CASSIRVNQPQHF. CDR3 bases: TGTGCCAGTAGTATCCGGGTCAATCAGCCCCAGCATTTT.

This rearrangement joins TRBV27 to TRBJ1-3; D remains unclear. Germline CDR1 reads MNHEY; CDR2 reads SMNVEV (reference sequence). V was trimmed by 3 bases and J by 2 bases, leaving 2 bases between them. The CDR3 covers 12 residues. The CDR3 nucleotides are TGTGCCAGCAGTTTTCCTGGAAACACCATATATTTT. Translation gives CASSFPGNTIYF.

V and J are TRBV28 and TRBJ2-7, with 8 bases that match TRBD2. The CDR3 contains 16 residues. The V and J ends lost 6 bases and 6 bases, in that order; junction bases with no gene match: 16. Germline CDR1 MDHEN, CDR2 SYDVKM. The CDR3, as DNA: TGTGCCAGCAGACGGCCCACGGGAGGGCCTTTTGCCGAGCAGTACTTC. The encoded protein is CASRRPTGGPFAEQYF.

The chain joins TRBV28 to TRBJ1-2; tentative D call: TRBD1 (5 bases). Trimming removed 6 bases at V and 4 bases at J, with 18 bases between. The CDR3 is made up of 15 amino acids. The germline gives CDR1 MDHEN, CDR2 SYDVKM. The CDR3 loop is CASSSPQTASYGYTF. The DNA of the CDR3 is TGTGCCAGCAGCTCCCCCCAGACAGCTAGCTATGGCTACACCTTC.

The chain carries TRBV5-1 and TRBJ1-3; D call uncertain. CDR1 SGHRS and CDR2 YFSETQ come from the germline V gene. The CDR3 is 15 amino acids. V was pared by 3 bases and J by 0 bases, with 10 bases between. The CDR3 reads CASSSLGASGNTIYF. The DNA of the CDR3 is TGCGCCAGCAGCTCCCTTGGTGCCTCTGGAAACACCATATATTTT.

The chain combines TRBV5-1 with TRBJ2-3; no reliable D call. The V gene's germline CDR1 is SGHRS and CDR2 YFSETQ. This CDR3 contains 12 residues. With 4 bases removed from V and 4 bases from J, the gap between germline ends came to 7 bases. The CDR3 loop is CASSPGPDTQYF. In nucleotides, the CDR3 is TGCGCCAGCAGCCCAGGCCCAGATACGCAGTATTTT.

This chain uses TRBV29-1 with TRBJ2-3; TRBD1 is a possible D gene (5 bases). This CDR3 contains 15 residues. Germline CDR1 is SQVTM and CDR2 is ANQGSEA. Between the trimmed V and J ends, which lost 0 bases and 1 base, there was a span of 11 bases. DNA of the CDR3: TGCAGCGTTGAAGAAACAGGAACCGGCACAGATACGCAGTATTTT. Translation gives CSVEETGTGTDTQYF.

The chain carries TRBV7-2 and TRBJ1-1; the D is unclear. V lost 5 bases to trimming and J lost 4 bases, with 11 bases between them. The CDR3 has 13 amino acids. The germline CDR1 and CDR2 sequences are SGHTA and FQGNSA. CDR3 bases: TGTGCCAGCAGCCGCAATCGAGTCACTGAAGCTTTCTTT. Translating gives CASSRNRVTEAFF. Supplemented by reference TRBV7-2 and TRBJ1-1, the full variable domain reads GAGVSQSPSNKVTEKGKDVELRCDPISGHTALYWYRQSLGQGLEFLIYFQGNSAPDKSGLPSDRFSAERTGGSVSTLTIQRTQQEDSAVYLCASSRNRVTEAFFGQGTRLTVV.

This chain joins TRBV10-3 and TRBJ1-5, with D maybe TRBD1 (5 bases). Trimming took 2 bases from V and 6 from J, leaving 20 bases between them. CDR3 length: 17 amino acids. CDR1 is ENHRY and CDR2 is SYGVKD in the germline V gene. This CDR3 is CAISEGGARREGQPQHF. CDR3 coding DNA: TGTGCCATCAGTGAGGGAGGGGCCAGAAGGGAAGGTCAGCCCCAGCATTTT.

The rearrangement joins TRBV6-4 to TRBJ2-7; 11 bases fit TRBD2. The CDR3 length is 16 residues. V gave up 4 bases and J gave up 3 bases; unmatched junction bases: 8. CDR1 MRHNA and CDR2 SNTAGT come from the germline V gene. The CDR3 DNA follows: TGTGCCAGCAGTGCCCCACTAGCGGGAGTCTTCTACGAGCAGTACTTC. It codes for CASSAPLAGVFYEQYF.

On this clone itself: The sample carries other DNA sequences with the same CDR3. The J gene is TRBJ2-5, the V gene TRBV18, with a weak D call TRBD1 (6 bases). Germline V CDR1 and CDR2: KGHSH, LQKENI. Trimming stripped 3 bases from V and 4 bases from J, with 12 bases between. The CDR3 has 14 residues. The CDR3 region is CASSPSGRGETQYF. CDR3 coding DNA: TGTGCCAGCTCACCGTCGGGCAGGGGAGAGACCCAGTACTTC.

The chain carries TRBV5-4 and TRBJ1-3, with D possibly TRBD1 on 5 matching bases. Germline V CDR1 and CDR2: SGHNT, YYREEE (reference sequence). Trimming stripped 5 bases from V and 1 base from J, with 7 bases between. The CDR3 spans 13 residues. The CDR3 DNA is TGTGCCAGCAGTCCAGGGTCTGGAAACACCATATATTTT. It is translated as CASSPGSGNTIYF. Variable domain in full (rest from reference TRBV5-4 and TRBJ1-3): ETGVTQSPTHLIKTRGQQVTLRCSSQSGHNTVSWYQQALGQGPQFIFQYYREEENGRGNFPPRFSGLQFPNYSSELNVNALELDDSALYLCASSPGSGNTIYFGEGSWLTVV.

The CDR3 reads CASSPGGGLASGGYEQYF. In DNA form, the CDR3 reads TGTGCCAGCAGCCCAGGGGGGGGGCTGGCTAGCGGGGGGTACGAGCAGTACTTC. The chain recombines TRBV7-2 with TRBJ2-7, with 11 bases fitting TRBD2. From germline, CDR1 is SGHTA and CDR2 FQGNSA. The CDR3 runs to 18 residues. J lost 4 bases, V lost 5 bases, and 16 bases had no gene match.

This clone showed up just once. CDR3 in amino acids: CAWSLTLNSGVNNEQFF. CDR3 in DNA: TGTGCCTGGAGTCTGACCCTAAACTCGGGAGTGAACAATGAGCAGTTCTTC. The chain links TRBV30 to TRBJ2-1, with D perhaps matching TRBD2 (6 bases). This CDR3 region has 17 residues. Trimming left V 2 bases short and J 5 bases short, with 22 bases between. Germline loops: CDR1 GTSNPN, CDR2 SVGIG (reference sequence).

The chain joins TRBV7-9 to TRBJ2-6; D gene unclear. Per the germline V gene, CDR1 is SEHNR and CDR2 is FQNEAQ (reference sequence). There are 18 residues in the CDR3. The V gene lost 3 bases and the J gene lost 0 bases, with 15 bases spanning the gap. The chain's CDR3 is CASSFIMGIRSGANVLTF. CDR3 bases: TGTGCCAGCAGCTTCATCATGGGGATACGCTCTGGGGCCAACGTCCTGACTTTC. The complete variable domain, with remaining parts taken from reference TRBV7-9 and TRBJ2-6, reads DTGVSQNPRHKITKRGQNVTFRCDPISEHNRLYWYRQTLGQGPEFLTYFQNEAQLEKSRLLSDRFSAERPKGSFSTLEIQRTEQGDSAMYLCASSFIMGIRSGANVLTFGAGSRLTVL.

The rearrangement joins TRBV28 to TRBJ1-2; 8 bases map to TRBD1. V dropped 4 bases and J dropped 7; count of bases not matched to a gene: 8. This CDR3 region has 14 residues. Germline V gene lookup returns CDR1 MDHEN and CDR2 SYDVKM. The DNA of the CDR3 is TGTGCCAGCAGTTCTGGACAGGGAGGTTCTGGCTACACCTTC. This translates into CASSSGQGGSGYTF.

This sequence joins TRBV9 and TRBJ2-1; 9 bases map to TRBD2. Germline V gene sequence: CDR1 SGDLS, CDR2 YYNGEE. Trimming removed 4 bases from V and 9 bases from J; junction bases left unmatched: 14. The CDR3 has 16 amino acids. As DNA, the CDR3 is TGTGCCAGCAGCCCCCGGAGCCCTAGCGGGAATAGTGAGCAGTTCTTC. This encodes CASSPRSPSGNSEQFF. Combining the CDR3 with reference TRBV9 and TRBJ2-1 gives the whole variable domain DSGVTQTPKHLITATGQRVTLRCSPRSGDLSVYWYQQSLDQGLQFLIQYYNGEERAKGNILERFSAQQFPDLHSELNLSSLELGDSALYFCASSPRSPSGNSEQFFGPGTRLTVL.

This rearrangement joins TRBV7-2 to TRBJ2-1; 7 bases are shared with TRBD2. Germline CDR1 is SGHTA and CDR2 is FQGNSA. This CDR3 comprises 16 residues. With V trimmed by 1 base and J by 0 bases, 3 bases remained unmatched. The CDR3 region is CASSLVSGTSYNEQFF. The CDR3 nucleotides are TGTGCCAGCAGCTTAGTCAGCGGGACCTCCTACAATGAGCAGTTCTTC.

The chain joins TRBV19 to TRBJ1-5; tentatively, D is TRBD1 (5 bases). V was shortened by 0 bases and J by 10 bases, with 13 bases between the two germline ends. This CDR3 comprises 14 residues. Germline V gene sequence: CDR1 LNHDA, CDR2 SQIVND (reference sequence). The CDR3 loop is CASSIEGVVRPQHF. Here the CDR3 DNA reads TGTGCCAGTAGTATAGAGGGGGTGGTTCGTCCCCAGCATTTT.

V usage is TRBV2 and J usage is TRBJ2-7, with unresolved D. V dropped 7 bases and J dropped 3 bases, with 19 bases sitting between them. Germline V gene sequence: CDR1 SNHLY, CDR2 FYNNEI. CDR3 length: 15 amino acids. The CDR3 nucleotides read TGTGCCAGCAAAGGTCAGCCCTACTCCAACTACGAGCAGTACTTC. This translates into CASKGQPYSNYEQYF.

The rearrangement links TRBV19 to TRBJ2-5; D unclear. CDR3 length equals 14 residues. Trimming removed 3 bases from V and 1 base from J, with 9 bases in between. Germline V gives CDR1 LNHDA, CDR2 SQIVND (reference sequence). The CDR3, as DNA: TGTGCCAGTAGTATTTCGACGGTCCAAGAGACCCAGTACTTC. Amino acids: CASSISTVQETQYF.

V and J are TRBV28 and TRBJ2-7; D remains unclear. Looked up from germline, CDR1 is MDHEN and CDR2 is SYDVKM. CDR3 size: 16 residues. V lost 5 bases and J lost 3, with 20 bases in between. CDR3 DNA: TGTGCCAGCAGTCCTCAGGTGGGCAAAGCTTTCTACGAGCAGTACTTC. This encodes CASSPQVGKAFYEQYF.